The sequence of this TCR beta chain was determined in a study of shared clonotypes between healthy human individuals. Assay: immunoSEQ multiplex PCR; the TCRdb copy retains only in-frame clones and omits some. The sample lists 450,000 to 500,000 clones; approximately 78% were seen once. Looked up from germline, CDR1 is WNHNN and CDR2 is SYGVQD (reference sequence). The trim removed 4 bases at V and 0 bases at J, leaving 5 bases unmatched. This CDR3 comprises 15 residues. The V and J genes are TRBV10-1 and TRBJ1-2, with 7 bases fitting TRBD1. Sequenced input: PBMCs. This TCR derives from a woman aged 40-49 years in good health. Some clones in this sample may be carry-over from other donors' samples. The CDR3: CASSGGQTPNYGYTF. The CDR3 nucleotides are TGCGCCAGCAGTGGGGGACAGACGCCTAACTATGGCTACACCTTC.